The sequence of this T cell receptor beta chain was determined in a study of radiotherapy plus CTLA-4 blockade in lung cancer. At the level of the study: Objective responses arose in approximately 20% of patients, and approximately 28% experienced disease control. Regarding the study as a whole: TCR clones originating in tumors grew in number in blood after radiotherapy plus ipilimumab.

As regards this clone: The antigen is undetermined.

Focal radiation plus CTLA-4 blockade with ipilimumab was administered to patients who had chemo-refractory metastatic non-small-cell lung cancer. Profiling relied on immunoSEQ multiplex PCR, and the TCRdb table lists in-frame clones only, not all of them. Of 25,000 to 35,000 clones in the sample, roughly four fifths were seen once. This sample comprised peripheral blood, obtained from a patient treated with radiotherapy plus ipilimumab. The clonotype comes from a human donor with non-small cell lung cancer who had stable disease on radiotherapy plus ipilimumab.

The CDR3 DNA sequence: TGTGCCAGCAGTGAATCGGGGGGGTCAAATCAGCCCCAGCATTTT. Encoded protein: CASSESGGSNQPQHF. This chain uses TRBV25-1 with TRBJ1-5, with D perhaps matching TRBD1 (5 bases). The V end lost 1 base, the J end lost 4 bases, and 11 bases lay between the germline ends. This CDR3 is 15 amino acids long. The germline gives CDR1 MGHDK, CDR2 SYGVNS. The variable domain in full, with the rest retrieved from reference TRBV25-1 and TRBJ1-5, is EADIYQTPRYLVIGTGKKITLECSQTMGHDKMYWYQQDPGMELHLIHYSYGVNSTEKGDLSSESTVSRIRTEHFPLTLESARPSHTSQYLCASSESGGSNQPQHFGDGTRLSIL.